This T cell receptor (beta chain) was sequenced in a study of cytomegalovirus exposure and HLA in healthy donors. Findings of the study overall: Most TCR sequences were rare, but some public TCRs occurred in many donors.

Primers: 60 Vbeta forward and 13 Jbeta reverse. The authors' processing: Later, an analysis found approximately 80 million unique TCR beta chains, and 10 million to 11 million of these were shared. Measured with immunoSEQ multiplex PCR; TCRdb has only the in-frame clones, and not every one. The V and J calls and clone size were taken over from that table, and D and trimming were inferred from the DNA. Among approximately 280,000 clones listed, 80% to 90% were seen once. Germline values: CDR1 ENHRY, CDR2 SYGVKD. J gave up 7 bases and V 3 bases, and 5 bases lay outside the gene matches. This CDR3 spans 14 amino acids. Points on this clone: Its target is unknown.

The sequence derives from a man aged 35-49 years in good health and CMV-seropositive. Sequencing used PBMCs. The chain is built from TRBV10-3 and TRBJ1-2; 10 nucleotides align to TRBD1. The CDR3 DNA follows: TGTGCCATCAGTGAACTGGACAGGGGGTCTGGCTACACCTTC. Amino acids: CAISELDRGSGYTF.